The sequence of this T cell receptor (beta chain) was determined in a study of CD8 T cells in ankylosing spondylitis. Quantitative 5'-RACE with molecular barcodes generated TCR beta libraries. TCRdb redid the calling of the 5' RACE reads with MiXCR, one entry per CDR3 protein. This sample has around 150,000 distinct CDR3 sequences, with roughly 10% found just once. This clonotype was detected a few times. V gave up 2 bases and J gave up 0 bases; unmatched junction bases: 2. There are 16 residues in the CDR3. Looked up from germline, CDR1 is KGHSH and CDR2 is LQKENI. The sample consisted of blood, either unsorted or a sorted T cell fraction (not recorded which). The rearrangement links TRBV18 to TRBJ1-1; 11 bases are shared with TRBD1. The sequence came from a female donor with ankylosing spondylitis or in good health (not recorded which). The CDR3 sequence is CASSPGTGGMNTEAFF. Written as DNA, the CDR3 is TGTGCCAGCTCACCAGGGACAGGGGGGATGAACACTGAAGCTTTCTTT.